The present T cell receptor beta chain was sequenced within a study of cytomegalovirus exposure and HLA in healthy donors. Notes on the study in general: Sequencing probably produced one cluster of sequence variants that were highly shared. Most TCR beta V segments were productive about 90% or about 30% of the time in an earlier analysis. In a later analysis, common viral pathogens appeared linked to several of the most significant clusters.

The PCR ran on 60 Vbeta and 13 Jbeta primers. Assay: immunoSEQ multiplex PCR; the TCRdb copy retains only in-frame clones and omits some. The sample contains under 95,000 clones, roughly 80% of which appear only once. The germline V gene has CDR1 SNHLY and CDR2 FYNNEI. This CDR3 region has 15 residues. V dropped 3 bases and J dropped 2; count of bases not matched to a gene: 3. A remark on this clone: Its antigen is unknown.

Sequenced sample: PBMCs. The TCR originated in a male donor in good health and CMV-seronegative. The gene calls are TRBV2 and TRBJ2-3, with 9 bases lining up with TRBD2. The CDR3 DNA is TGTGCCAGCAGTGATCTAGCGGGGTTCACAGATACGCAGTATTTT. It yields the protein CASSDLAGFTDTQYF.